The source of this TCR beta chain is a study of CD8+ T cells in alopecia areata. Whole-study context: The drug, oral tofacitinib, was given to treated patients at 5 to 10 mg twice daily.

The CDR3 totals 14 residues. The ends were cut back, 4 bases at V and 4 bases at J, with 10 bases in the middle. Looked up from germline, CDR1 is MNHEY and CDR2 is SVGAGI. Sample treatment: oral pan-JAK inhibitor, 5-10 mg twice daily. Only a few counts were recorded for this clone. Antigen: not known. Extraction of RNA preceded its reverse transcription into cDNA, which served as the sequencing template. The method was immunoSEQ multiplex PCR; TCRdb's version includes in-frame clones alone and lacks a portion of them. Among 130,000 to 150,000 clones listed, roughly 82% were seen once. General observations from the study: Amid tofacitinib therapy, many expanded lesional clones stayed present in scalp and blood. Links between baseline CD8+ expansion and response need larger treated cohorts.

The source is a human donor with alopecia areata. The chain couples TRBV6-5 to TRBJ2-2, with a possible D match to TRBD1 (5 bases). Source: CD8+ T cells sorted from blood, taken at week 4, from a patient treated with tofacitinib. CDR3 region: CASSSTGVTGELFF. In DNA form, the CDR3 reads TGTGCCAGCAGTTCAACAGGAGTCACCGGGGAGCTGTTTTTT.